The clone carrying this TCR beta chain was seen a few times. CDR1 and CDR2 (germline): SNHLY, FYNNEI. The CDR3 has 14 residues. Trimming cost V 3 bases and J 0 bases, with 8 bases left between them. The data were taken from a study of response to subunit inactivated influenza vaccine. TCRdb recomputed calls from the RT-PCR reads with MiXCR, one row per CDR3 protein. The table includes 800,000 or so distinct CDR3 sequences, around 21% detected once. The gene calls are TRBV2 and TRBJ1-2; D not certain. The source of this sequence is a man aged 45 to 65 who received an inactivated influenza vaccine. This specimen was PBMCs from blood, taken 4 to 6 days after vaccination. The CDR3 DNA reads as TGTGCCAGCAGTGAGGGGATTCCTAACTATGGCTACACCTTC. Translated, it gives CASSEGIPNYGYTF.